Reported below is one T cell receptor beta chain. The sample belongs to a study of blood T cell repertoires in COVID-19. Profiling relied on immunoSEQ multiplex PCR, and the TCRdb table lists in-frame clones only, not all of them. Of 200,000 to 250,000 clones in the sample, about 85% were seen once. The sequence was collected from a woman in her forties or fifties with COVID-19, enrolled during active disease. Sequencing was performed on peripheral blood.

Here the CDR3 DNA reads TGTGCCAGCAGTTGGTCGGGGTATGGGGTAAACACTGAAGCTTTCTTT. Translating gives CASSWSGYGVNTEAFF. The chain is built from TRBV28 and TRBJ1-1, with D hard to call. The CDR3 has 16 residues. Trimming shortened V by 4 bases and J by 2 bases, and 17 bases separated the two germline ends. Germline V lookup: CDR1 MDHEN, CDR2 SYDVKM.